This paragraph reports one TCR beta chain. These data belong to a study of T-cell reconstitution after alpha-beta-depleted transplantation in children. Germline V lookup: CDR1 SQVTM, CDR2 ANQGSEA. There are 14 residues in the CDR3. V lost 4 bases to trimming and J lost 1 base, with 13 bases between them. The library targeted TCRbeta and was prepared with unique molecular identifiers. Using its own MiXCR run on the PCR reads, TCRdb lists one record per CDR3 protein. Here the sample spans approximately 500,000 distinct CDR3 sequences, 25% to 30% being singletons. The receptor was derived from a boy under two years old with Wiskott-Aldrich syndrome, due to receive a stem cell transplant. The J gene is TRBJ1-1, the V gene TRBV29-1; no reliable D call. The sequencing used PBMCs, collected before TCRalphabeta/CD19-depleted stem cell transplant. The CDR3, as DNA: TGCAGCGTTGCCCCTAGGACCGAGAACACTGAAGCTTTCTTT. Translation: CSVAPRTENTEAFF. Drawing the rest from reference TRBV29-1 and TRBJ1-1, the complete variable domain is SAVISQKPSRDICQRGTSLTIQCQVDSQVTMMFWYRQQPGQSLTLIATANQGSEATYESGFVIDKFPISRPNLTFSTLTVSNMSPEDSSIYLCSVAPRTENTEAFFGQGTRLTVV.